Below are 13 T cell receptor beta chains sequenced from a single sample in a study of blood T cell repertoires in COVID-19. The assay was immunoSEQ multiplex PCR, and TCRdb's table has in-frame clones only and misses some. Among under 300,000 clones listed, about 80% were seen once. The specimen sequenced was peripheral blood. The receptors derive from an elderly woman with active or convalescent COVID-19.

The genes are TRBV28 and TRBJ1-2; D gene unclear. The CDR3 sequence is 13 residues long. Germline CDR1 MDHEN, CDR2 SYDVKM. V was cut by 3 bases and J by 2 bases, with 7 bases left in between. CDR3 amino acids: CASSFLSNYGYTF. For the CDR3, the DNA is TGTGCCAGCAGTTTCCTATCCAACTATGGCTACACCTTC.

The chain recombines TRBV6-1 with TRBJ1-1, with D possibly matching TRBD1 (5 bases). CDR3 length: 13 amino acids. The V gene's germline CDR1 is MNHNS and CDR2 SASEGT. V was cut by 2 bases and J by 5 bases, with 9 bases left in between. DNA of the CDR3: TGTGCCAGCAGTGAACAGGGTTGGACTGAAGCTTTCTTT. This sequence encodes CASSEQGWTEAFF.

A note on this clone: This CDR3 is also generated by other DNA sequences in the sample. This chain connects TRBV5-1 to TRBJ2-7; D unresolved. CDR3 size: 14 residues. Germline V gene lookup returns CDR1 SGHRS and CDR2 YFSETQ. The ends were cut back, 2 bases at V and 0 bases at J, with 9 bases in the middle. CDR3 bases: TGCGCCAGCAGCTTAAATTCGGGCTCCTACGAGCAGTACTTC. Amino acids: CASSLNSGSYEQYF.

This clone was recorded once. CDR3 protein: CASSELGGTEAFF. In nucleotides, the CDR3 is TGTGCCAGCAGTGAGCTAGGTGGAACTGAAGCTTTCTTT. J is TRBJ1-1 and V is TRBV6-1; no clear D. The V end lost 3 bases, the J end lost 5 bases, and 10 bases lay between the germline ends. This CDR3 contains 13 residues. In germline, CDR1 is MNHNS, CDR2 SASEGT.

The rearrangement uses TRBV14 and TRBJ1-2, with a tentative D call TRBD1 (5 bases). The V end lost 1 base, the J end lost 1 base, and 10 bases lay between the germline ends. Looked up from germline, CDR1 is SGHDN and CDR2 is FVKESK. The CDR3 has 15 amino acids. CDR3 sequence reads: CASSQAAGNNYGYTF. DNA of the CDR3: TGTGCCAGCAGCCAAGCTGCAGGGAATAACTATGGCTACACCTTC. Complete variable domain (other parts from reference TRBV14 and TRBJ1-2): EAGVTQFPSHSVIEKGQTVTLRCDPISGHDNLYWYRRVMGKEIKFLLHFVKESKQDESGMPNNRFLAERTGGTYSTLKVQPAELEDSGVYFCASSQAAGNNYGYTFGSGTRLTVV.

The chain joins TRBV20-1 to TRBJ2-1, with 11 nucleotides matching TRBD2. The germline gives CDR1 DFQATT, CDR2 SNEGSKA (reference sequence). This CDR3 spans 18 amino acids. J gave up 4 bases and V 3 bases, and 14 bases lay outside the gene matches. CDR3 coding DNA: TGCAGTGCTAGTGTACTAGCGGGAGCAAGTGGAGCGTACAATGAGCAGTTCTTC. It specifies CSASVLAGASGAYNEQFF.

The rearrangement links TRBV21-1 to TRBJ2-5; the table's D call, TRBD2, was not checked against the DNA. TRBV21-1 is marked as a pseudogene. The CDR3 runs 16 residues. For the CDR3, the DNA is TGTGCCAGCAGCAAATGGAAGTCCGGGGGAGCGGAGACCCAGTACTTC. It translates to CASSKWKSGGAETQYF.

The chain employs TRBV6-2 or TRBV6-3 and TRBJ2-5, with a tentative D call TRBD1 (6 bases). Germline CDR1 reads MNHEY; CDR2 reads SVGEGT. This CDR3 has 14 amino acids. Trimming took off 4 bases at V and 2 bases at J, with 11 bases between the two ends. The CDR3 reads CASSSPGQQETQYF. Here the CDR3 DNA reads TGTGCCAGCAGTTCCCCGGGACAACAAGAGACCCAGTACTTC.

The rearrangement links TRBV29-1 to TRBJ2-6, with TRBD1 as a possible D gene (7 bases). V was cut by 6 bases and J by 4 bases, with 13 bases left in between. The CDR3 runs 14 residues. The germline gives CDR1 SQVTM, CDR2 ANQGSEA. In DNA form, the CDR3 reads TGCAGCGTGGAGGGGGCGGACGGGGCCAACGTCCTGACTTTC. It codes for CSVEGADGANVLTF.

The gene calls are TRBV28 and TRBJ1-5; D uncertain. Germline lookup yields CDR1 MDHEN and CDR2 SYDVKM. V lost 3 bases and J lost 4, with 16 bases in between. The CDR3 is 16 residues long. In nucleotides, the CDR3 is TGTGCCAGCAGTTTTTATAGTCTTGGCAGGAATCAGCCCCAGCATTTT. Residues: CASSFYSLGRNQPQHF.

The chain couples TRBV27 to TRBJ1-6; D unclear. The length of the CDR3 is 14 residues. The germline CDR1 and CDR2 sequences are MNHEY and SMNVEV (reference sequence). The germline V and J ends were trimmed by 5 bases and 6 bases, with 11 bases remaining between them. CDR3: CASSPQNVNSPLHF. CDR3 in DNA: TGTGCCAGCAGTCCGCAGAATGTTAATTCACCCCTCCACTTT.

The table lists this clone with a few counts. The V and J genes are TRBV5-4 and TRBJ2-2, with a tentative D call TRBD2 (6 bases). This CDR3 is built from 14 residues. Germline V gives CDR1 SGHNT, CDR2 YYREEE (reference sequence). Trimming shortened V by 3 bases and J by 4 bases, and 10 bases separated the two germline ends. CDR3 bases: TGTGCCAGCAGCTCCCCGGGAGCCACCGGGGAGCTGTTTTTT. Translating gives CASSSPGATGELFF.

The chain employs TRBV30 and TRBJ2-5; 11 bases are shared with TRBD2. Germline lookup yields CDR1 GTSNPN and CDR2 SVGIG (reference sequence). The CDR3 is made up of 14 amino acids. Trimming removed 1 base from V and 4 bases from J; junction bases left unmatched: 2. The DNA for the CDR3 is TGTGCCTGGAGTGCAGGACTAGCGGGAGAGACCCAGTACTTC. Translating it yields CAWSAGLAGETQYF.